This T cell receptor (beta chain) is drawn from a study of T cell responses to AZD1222 COVID-19 vaccine. Study-wide points: Unmutated regions of variants are reportedly targeted by nearly half of spike-specific TCRs. No day 14 peak samples; only post-peak repertoires were characterized. Distributed over spike, vaccine-associated CD4 TCRs predominated at 160-218 and 743-854. Spike-specific TCR breadth and depth rose after two AZD1222 doses.

The CDR3 contains 16 residues. Trimming cost V 6 bases and J 6 bases; bases outside gene matches: 11. Germline V lookup: CDR1 LNHDA, CDR2 SQIVND (reference sequence). This clone was counted only a few times. Its antigen is unidentified. The table came from immunoSEQ multiplex PCR; TCRdb's copy has only in-frame clones and leaves some out. Here the sample spans 90,000 or so clones, approximately 89% being singletons. This chain connects TRBV19 to TRBJ2-2; 9 bases line up with TRBD1. The TCR originated in an adult who received the AZD1222 COVID-19 vaccine. The sample was peripheral blood, taken 28 days after the second AZD1222 dose. Here the CDR3 reads CASRALTGGTAGELFF. DNA for the CDR3: TGTGCCAGTAGGGCCTTGACAGGGGGAACGGCCGGGGAGCTGTTTTTT.